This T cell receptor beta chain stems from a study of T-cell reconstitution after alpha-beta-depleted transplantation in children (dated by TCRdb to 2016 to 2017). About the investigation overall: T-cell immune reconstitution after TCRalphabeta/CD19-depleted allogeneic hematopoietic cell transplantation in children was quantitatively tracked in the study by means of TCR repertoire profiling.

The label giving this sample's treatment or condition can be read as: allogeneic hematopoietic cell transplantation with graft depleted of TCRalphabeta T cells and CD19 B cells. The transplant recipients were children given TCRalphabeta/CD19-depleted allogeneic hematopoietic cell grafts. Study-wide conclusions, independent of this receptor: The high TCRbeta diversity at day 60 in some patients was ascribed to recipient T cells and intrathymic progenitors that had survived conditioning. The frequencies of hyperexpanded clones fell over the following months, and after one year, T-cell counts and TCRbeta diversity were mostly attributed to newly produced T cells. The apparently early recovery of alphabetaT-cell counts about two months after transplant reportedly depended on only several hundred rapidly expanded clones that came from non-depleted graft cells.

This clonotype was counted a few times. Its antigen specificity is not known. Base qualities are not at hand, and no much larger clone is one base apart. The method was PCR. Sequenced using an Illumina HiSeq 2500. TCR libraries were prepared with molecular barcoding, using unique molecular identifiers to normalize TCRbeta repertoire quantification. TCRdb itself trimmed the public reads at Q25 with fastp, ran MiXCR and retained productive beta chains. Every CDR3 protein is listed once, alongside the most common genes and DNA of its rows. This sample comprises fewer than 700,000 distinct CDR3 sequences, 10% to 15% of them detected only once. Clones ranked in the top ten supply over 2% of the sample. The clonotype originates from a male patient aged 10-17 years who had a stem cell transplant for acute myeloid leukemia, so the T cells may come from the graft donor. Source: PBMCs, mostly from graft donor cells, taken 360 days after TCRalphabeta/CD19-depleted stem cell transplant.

The bases read TGTGCCAGCAGCGCACGGGCCACTAGCGGGCATTACAATGAGCAGTTCTTC. It is translated as CASSARATSGHYNEQFF. The chain joins TRBV9 to TRBJ2-1; the junction holds 9 bases that match TRBD2. The germline V gene sets CDR1 to SGDLS and CDR2 to YYNGEE. Trimmed from V: 3 bases; trimmed from J: 4 bases; junction bases lacking a gene match: 11. The CDR3 has 17 amino acids, counting the end cysteine and phenylalanine. Only the CDR3 portion is preserved as DNA: 51 bases, with reading frame beginning at the first base.